Below are 19 T cell receptor beta chains sequenced from a single sample in a study of T cells after yellow fever vaccination. TCRdb redid the calling of the 5' RACE reads with MiXCR, one entry per CDR3 protein. This table has more than 450,000 distinct CDR3 sequences, just over 20% appearing once. The sample in question was PBMCs, obtained roughly 20 days after the first yellow fever vaccination. These receptors originate from a man younger than 35 who received the YFV17D yellow fever vaccine.

This clonotype was counted only a few times. The J gene is TRBJ1-4, the V gene TRBV12-3 or TRBV12-4, with D maybe TRBD1 (5 bases). Trimming removed 6 bases from V and 6 bases from J, with 17 bases in between. This CDR3 spans 15 amino acids. This chain's CDR3 is CASSPGRRLYEKLFF. The CDR3 nucleotides read TGTGCCAGCAGCCCAGGGCGCAGGTTGTATGAAAAACTGTTTTTT.

This CDR3 is CASSLYGLATTDTQYF. The CDR3 DNA sequence: TGTGCCAGCAGCTTATACGGACTAGCTACCACAGATACGCAGTATTTT. The chain uses TRBV9 and TRBJ2-3; 8 positions match TRBD2. Losses at the gene ends were 4 bases for V and 2 bases for J; bases not matched to a gene: 9. This CDR3 is built from 16 residues. Per germline, CDR1 SGDLS and CDR2 YYNGEE.

The chain carries TRBV20-1 and TRBJ2-2, with 14 bases aligning to TRBD2. The CDR3 loop spans 16 amino acids. Trimming cost V 6 bases and J 5 bases; bases outside gene matches: 8. Germline CDR1 is DFQATT and CDR2 is SNEGSKA (reference sequence). CDR3 region: CSAIRLAGGRTGELFF. The CDR3 DNA reads as TGCAGTGCAATCCGACTAGCGGGGGGGAGAACCGGGGAGCTGTTTTTT.

This clonotype occurred once. CDR3 DNA sequence: TGTGCTAGCAGCTTAGGAGCGGCCTCCTACGAGCAGTACGTC. Encoded protein: CASSLGAASYEQYV. The chain employs TRBV7-7 and TRBJ2-7; a weak D match, TRBD2 (5 bases). The CDR3 runs 14 residues. Germline CDR1 is SSHAT and CDR2 is FNYEAQ (reference sequence).

A few counts support this clonotype. V usage is TRBV6-5 and J usage is TRBJ1-6, with D unresolved. This CDR3 contains 16 residues. Germline-derived CDR1 and CDR2 are MNHEY and SVGAGI. Trimming took 4 bases from V and 3 from J, leaving 13 bases between them. The CDR3 nucleotides are TGTGCCAGCAGTTCCCGTATACAGAACTATAATTCACCCCTCCACTTT. As protein: CASSSRIQNYNSPLHF.

V is TRBV12-3 or TRBV12-4 and J is TRBJ1-1; D gene ambiguous. V lost 7 bases to trimming and J lost 9 bases, with 3 bases between them. There are 8 residues in the CDR3. The CDR3 bases are TGTGCCAGCAAGAAAGCTTTCTTT. As protein: CASKKAFF.

The chain has TRBV6-5 and TRBJ2-4; D gene unclear. The CDR3 contains 15 residues. The germline V gene has CDR1 MNHEY and CDR2 SVGAGI. V was trimmed by 4 bases and J by 3 bases, leaving 13 bases between them. For the CDR3, the DNA is TGTGCCAGCAGTTTTTTCAGGAACGGCAAAAACATTCAGTACTTC. This sequence encodes CASSFFRNGKNIQYF.

V is TRBV7-3 and J is TRBJ2-3, with D unclear. CDR3 length: 15 amino acids. Trimming stripped 2 bases from V and 4 bases from J, with 13 bases between. Germline V CDR1 and CDR2: SGHTA, FQGTGA. The CDR3 DNA is TGTGCCAGCAGCTTACTTGGAAGCCCAGCAGATACGCAGTATTTT. This encodes CASSLLGSPADTQYF.

This clonotype came up many times. This sequence joins TRBV20-1 and TRBJ2-6; D is ambiguous. The germline gives CDR1 DFQATT, CDR2 SNEGSKA (reference sequence). Trimming took off 1 base at V and 0 bases at J, with 1 base between the two ends. This CDR3 contains 13 residues. CDR3 sequence: CSARVSGANVLTF. The CDR3 nucleotides read TGCAGTGCTAGAGTCTCTGGGGCCAACGTCCTGACTTTC.

This clonotype was seen only a few times. The gene calls are TRBV6-1 and TRBJ2-3; TRBD2 aligns across 7 bases. The CDR3 is 14 residues long. CDR1 and CDR2 (germline): MNHNS, SASEGT. The V gene end was trimmed by 6 bases and the J gene end by 4 bases; junction bases not matched to a gene: 7. The CDR3 region has the DNA TGTGCCAGCAGGACCGGGGGGAGCTCAGATACGCAGTATTTT. As protein: CASRTGGSSDTQYF.

There are many counts of this clonotype. V gene TRBV12-3 or TRBV12-4 combines with J gene TRBJ2-1; D remains unclear. CDR3 length equals 13 residues. With 10 bases removed from V and 4 bases from J, the gap between germline ends came to 14 bases. The CDR3 region is CATGPAGYNEQFF. The CDR3 nucleotides are TGTGCCACTGGCCCTGCAGGTTACAATGAGCAGTTCTTC.

This clonotype has only a few counts. This chain uses TRBV20-1 with TRBJ1-1; 8 bases line up with TRBD1. The CDR3 loop spans 14 amino acids. Looked up from germline, CDR1 is DFQATT and CDR2 is SNEGSKA (reference sequence). After removal of 1 base from V and 3 bases from J, the junction contained 4 bases not matched to a gene. The DNA for the CDR3 is TGCAGTGCTAGAGCGCACAGGGGGGACACTGAAGCTTTCTTT. Amino acid sequence: CSARAHRGDTEAFF.

This clonotype was detected many times. The chain combines TRBV29-1 with TRBJ2-5; D unclear. The germline V and J ends were trimmed by 3 bases and 1 base, with 3 bases remaining between them. The length of the CDR3 is 11 residues. Germline-derived CDR1 and CDR2 are SQVTM and ANQGSEA. In nucleotides, the CDR3 is TGCAGCGTTGACGGCCAAGAGACCCAGTACTTC. The encoded protein is CSVDGQETQYF. Complete variable domain (other parts from reference TRBV29-1 and TRBJ2-5): SAVISQKPSRDICQRGTSLTIQCQVDSQVTMMFWYRQQPGQSLTLIATANQGSEATYESGFVIDKFPISRPNLTFSTLTVSNMSPEDSSIYLCSVDGQETQYFGPGTRLLVL.

The chain carries TRBV10-3 and TRBJ2-3; 13 bases fit TRBD2. V was pared by 2 bases and J by 2 bases, with 4 bases of the junction left unmatched. Germline V gene sequence: CDR1 ENHRY, CDR2 SYGVKD. The CDR3 runs to 17 residues. DNA of the CDR3: TGTGCCATCAGTGAGAAGGGGACTAGCGGGGCCACAGATACGCAGTATTTT. The encoded protein is CAISEKGTSGATDTQYF.

This clonotype showed up just a few times. The chain uses TRBV4-1 and TRBJ2-5; 9 bases are shared with TRBD2. With 1 base clipped from V and 2 bases from J, the junction kept 2 bases outside the gene matches. Germline CDR1 is MGHRA and CDR2 is YSYEKL. The CDR3 spans 15 residues. The CDR3 sequence: CASSQGRGGQETQYF. CDR3 DNA: TGCGCCAGCAGCCAAGGGCGGGGGGGACAAGAGACCCAGTACTTC.

The chain joins TRBV24-1 to TRBJ2-1; 9 bases are shared with TRBD2. V was pared by 2 bases and J by 4 bases, with 8 bases of the junction left unmatched. In germline, CDR1 is KGHDR, CDR2 SFDVKD. The CDR3 length is 17 residues. The CDR3 DNA is TGTGCCACCAGTGATTCCCATAGCGGGGGCCGTTACAATGAGCAGTTCTTC. This encodes CATSDSHSGGRYNEQFF.

This clonotype has just a few counts. The gene calls are TRBV6-2 or TRBV6-3 and TRBJ2-1, with D unclear. There are 12 residues in the CDR3. The germline V and J ends were trimmed by 2 bases and 15 bases, with 14 bases remaining between them. CDR1 is MNHEY and CDR2 is SVGEGT in the germline V gene. The CDR3 coding sequence is TGTGCCAGCAGTTACGGGCAGAGGTCCCTGTTCTTC. This codes for CASSYGQRSLFF.

The gene calls are TRBV7-2 and TRBJ2-3, with 8 bases aligning to TRBD1. V shed 3 bases and J 4 bases; nucleotides not matched to a gene: 6. CDR1 and CDR2 (germline): SGHTA, FQGNSA. This CDR3 region has 15 residues. The CDR3 coding sequence is TGTGCCAGCAGCTTTCGGACAGGGAGCGCAGATACGCAGTATTTT. This gives the protein CASSFRTGSADTQYF.

This chain connects TRBV5-1 to TRBJ2-7; TRBD2 agrees at 8 bases. V was clipped by 2 bases and J by 1 base; unmatched bases: 5. Germline assignment: CDR1 SGHRS and CDR2 YFSETQ. The CDR3 runs to 15 residues. In nucleotides, the CDR3 is TGCGCCAGCAGCTTCGGCTTAGCGGGGTCCTACGAGCAGTACGTC. It encodes CASSFGLAGSYEQYV.